This T cell receptor (beta chain) was captured in a study of graft-versus-host responses after intestinal transplantation. Background on the study: Among the recipients, all got anti-thymocyte globulin induction and then tacrolimus and steroids for around 3 years. Study-wide points: An association linked early post-transplant HvG declines with peak circulating GvH clone levels. Ileal or blood samples showed some GvH clones first, and such clones were also found in recipient marrow.

With respect to this clone: Antigen unknown.

The germline V gene has CDR1 MDHEN and CDR2 SYDVKM. V was pared by 6 bases and J by 1 base, with 18 bases between. The length of the CDR3 is 16 residues. Some clones are missing from TCRdb's copy, which holds only in-frame ones; the method was immunoSEQ multiplex PCR. The sample yields about 86,000 clones, over 80% seen once. The gene calls are TRBV28 and TRBJ2-5; D is uncertain. The sequencing used unstimulated CD8+ T cells sorted from spleen or lymph node cells, collected before intestinal transplant. This receptor was identified in a human donor who received an intestinal transplant. The CDR3 DNA sequence: TGTGCCAGCAGCCTCTCCCCCGGACGGACCCAAGAGACCCAGTACTTC. Protein sequence: CASSLSPGRTQETQYF.